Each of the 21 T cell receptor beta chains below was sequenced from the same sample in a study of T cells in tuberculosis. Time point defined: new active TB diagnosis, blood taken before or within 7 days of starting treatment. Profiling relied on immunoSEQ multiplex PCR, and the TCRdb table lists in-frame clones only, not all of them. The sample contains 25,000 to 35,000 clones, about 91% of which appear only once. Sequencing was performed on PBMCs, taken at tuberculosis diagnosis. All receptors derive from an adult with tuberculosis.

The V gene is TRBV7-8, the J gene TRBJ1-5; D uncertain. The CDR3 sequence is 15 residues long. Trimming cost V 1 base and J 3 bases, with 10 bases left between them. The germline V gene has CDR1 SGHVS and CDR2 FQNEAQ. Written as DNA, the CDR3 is TGTGCCAGCAGCTTAGAAGTGGGCCCCAATCAGCCCCAGCATTTT. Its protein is CASSLEVGPNQPQHF.

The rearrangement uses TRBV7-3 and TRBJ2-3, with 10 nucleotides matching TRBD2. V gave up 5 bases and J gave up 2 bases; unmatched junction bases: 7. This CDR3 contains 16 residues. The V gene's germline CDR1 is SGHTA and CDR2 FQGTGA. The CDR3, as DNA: TGTGCCAGCAGCAGGAGCGGGGGGGACCCCACAGATACGCAGTATTTT. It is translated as CASSRSGGDPTDTQYF. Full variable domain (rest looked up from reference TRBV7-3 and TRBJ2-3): GAGVSQTPSNKVTEKGKYVELRCDPISGHTALYWYRQSLGQGPEFLIYFQGTGAADDSGLPNDRFFAVRPEGSVSTLKIQRTERGDSAVYLCASSRSGGDPTDTQYFGPGTRLTVL.

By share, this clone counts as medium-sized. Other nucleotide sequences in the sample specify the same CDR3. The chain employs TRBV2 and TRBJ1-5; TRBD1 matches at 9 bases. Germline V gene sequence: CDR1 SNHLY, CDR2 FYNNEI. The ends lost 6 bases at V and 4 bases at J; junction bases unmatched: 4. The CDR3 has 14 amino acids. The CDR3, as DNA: TGTGCCAGCAGGCTGACAGGGGGTAATCAGCCCCAGCATTTT. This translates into CASRLTGGNQPQHF.

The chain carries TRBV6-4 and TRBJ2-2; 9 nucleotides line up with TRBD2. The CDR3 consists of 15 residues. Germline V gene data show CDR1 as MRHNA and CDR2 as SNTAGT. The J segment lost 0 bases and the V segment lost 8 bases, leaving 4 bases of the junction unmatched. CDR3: CASSRTSANTGELFF. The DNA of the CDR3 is TGTGCCAGCTCCCGGACTAGCGCGAACACCGGGGAGCTGTTTTTT.

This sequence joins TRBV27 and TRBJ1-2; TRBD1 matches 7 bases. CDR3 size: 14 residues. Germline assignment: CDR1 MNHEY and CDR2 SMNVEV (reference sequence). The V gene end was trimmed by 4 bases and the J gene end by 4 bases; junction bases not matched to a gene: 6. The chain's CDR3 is CASSSRQGTYGYTF. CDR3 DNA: TGTGCCAGCAGTTCGCGACAGGGCACCTATGGCTACACCTTC.

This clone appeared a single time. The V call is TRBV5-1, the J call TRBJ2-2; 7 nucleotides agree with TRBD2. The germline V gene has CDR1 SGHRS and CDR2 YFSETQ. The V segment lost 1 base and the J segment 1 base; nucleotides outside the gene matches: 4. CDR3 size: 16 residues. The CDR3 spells CASSLLASGNTGELFF. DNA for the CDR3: TGCGCCAGCAGCTTGTTGGCTAGCGGGAACACCGGGGAGCTGTTTTTT.

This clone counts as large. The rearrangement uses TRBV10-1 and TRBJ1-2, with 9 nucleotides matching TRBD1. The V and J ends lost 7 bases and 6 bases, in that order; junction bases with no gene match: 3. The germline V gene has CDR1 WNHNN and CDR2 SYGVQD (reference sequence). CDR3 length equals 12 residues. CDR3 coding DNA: TGCGCCAGCATTGGGACAGGGAATGGCTACACCTTC. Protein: CASIGTGNGYTF.

The CDR3 reads CASRGALTGELFF. The CDR3 DNA is TGTGCCAGCAGGGGGGCCCTTACCGGGGAGCTGTTTTTT. V and J are TRBV2 and TRBJ2-2, with TRBD1 as a possible D gene (6 bases). The germline gives CDR1 SNHLY, CDR2 FYNNEI. The CDR3 covers 13 residues. Trimming shortened V by 6 bases and J by 5 bases, and 10 bases separated the two germline ends.

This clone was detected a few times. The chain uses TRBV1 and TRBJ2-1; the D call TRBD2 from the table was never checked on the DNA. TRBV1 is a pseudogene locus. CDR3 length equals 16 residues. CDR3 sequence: CTSSQEVIVAINEQFF. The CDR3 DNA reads TGCACCAGCAGCCAAGAGGTAATTGTAGCTATCAATGAGCAGTTCTTC.

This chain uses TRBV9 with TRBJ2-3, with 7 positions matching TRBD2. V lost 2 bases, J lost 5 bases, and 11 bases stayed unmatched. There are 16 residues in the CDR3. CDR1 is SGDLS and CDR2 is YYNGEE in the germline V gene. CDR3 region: CASSVHPRSGGDTQYF. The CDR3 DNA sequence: TGTGCCAGCAGCGTTCATCCACGCTCGGGGGGAGATACGCAGTATTTT.

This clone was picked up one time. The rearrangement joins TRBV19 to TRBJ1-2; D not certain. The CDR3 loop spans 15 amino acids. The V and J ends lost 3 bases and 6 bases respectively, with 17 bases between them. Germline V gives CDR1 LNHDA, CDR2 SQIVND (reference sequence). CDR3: CASSIFGVRINGYTF. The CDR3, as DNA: TGTGCCAGTAGTATCTTCGGGGTAAGGATTAATGGCTACACCTTC.

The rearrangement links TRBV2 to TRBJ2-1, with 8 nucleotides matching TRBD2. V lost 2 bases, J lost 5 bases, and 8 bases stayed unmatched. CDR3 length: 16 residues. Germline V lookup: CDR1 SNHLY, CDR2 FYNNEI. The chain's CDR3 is CASSEIGRAGDNEQFF. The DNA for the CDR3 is TGTGCCAGCAGTGAAATCGGGAGGGCCGGGGACAATGAGCAGTTCTTC. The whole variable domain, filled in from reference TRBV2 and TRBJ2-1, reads EPEVTQTPSHQVTQMGQEVILRCVPISNHLYFYWYRQILGQKVEFLVSFYNNEISEKSEIFDDQFSVERPDGSNFTLKIRSTKLEDSAMYFCASSEIGRAGDNEQFFGPGTRLTVL.

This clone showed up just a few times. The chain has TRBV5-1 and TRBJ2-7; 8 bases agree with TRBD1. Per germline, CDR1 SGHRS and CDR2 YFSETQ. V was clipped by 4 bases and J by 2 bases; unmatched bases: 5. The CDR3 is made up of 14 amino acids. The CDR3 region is CASSQGTGTYEQYF. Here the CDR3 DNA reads TGCGCCAGCAGCCAAGGGACAGGTACCTACGAGCAGTACTTC.

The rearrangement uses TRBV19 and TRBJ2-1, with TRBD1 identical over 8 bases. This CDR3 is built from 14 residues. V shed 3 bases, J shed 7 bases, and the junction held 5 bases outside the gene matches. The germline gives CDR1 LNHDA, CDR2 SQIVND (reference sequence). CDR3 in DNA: TGTGCCAGTAGTATGGCAGGGGGCTATAATGAGCAGTTCTTC. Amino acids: CASSMAGGYNEQFF.

In DNA form, the CDR3 reads TGCGCCAGCAGCCCGTCCGGGACACTCAACACTGAAGCTTTCTTT. Its protein is CASSPSGTLNTEAFF. This sequence joins TRBV4-1 and TRBJ1-1, with TRBD1 as a possible D gene (6 bases). Germline V gives CDR1 MGHRA, CDR2 YSYEKL. There are 15 residues in the CDR3. V was clipped by 4 bases and J by 2 bases, with 14 bases between them.

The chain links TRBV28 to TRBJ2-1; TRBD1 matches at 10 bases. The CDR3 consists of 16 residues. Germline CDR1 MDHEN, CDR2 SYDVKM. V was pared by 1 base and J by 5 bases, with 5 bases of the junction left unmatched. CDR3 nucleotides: TGTGCCAGCAGTTTATCGGGGACAGGGGCTGACAATGAGCAGTTCTTC. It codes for CASSLSGTGADNEQFF.

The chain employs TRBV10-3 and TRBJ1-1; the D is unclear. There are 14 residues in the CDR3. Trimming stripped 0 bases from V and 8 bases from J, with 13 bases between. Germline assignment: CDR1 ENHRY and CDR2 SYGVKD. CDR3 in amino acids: CAISESTGIGEAFF. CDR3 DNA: TGTGCCATCAGTGAGTCGACGGGGATAGGGGAAGCTTTCTTT.

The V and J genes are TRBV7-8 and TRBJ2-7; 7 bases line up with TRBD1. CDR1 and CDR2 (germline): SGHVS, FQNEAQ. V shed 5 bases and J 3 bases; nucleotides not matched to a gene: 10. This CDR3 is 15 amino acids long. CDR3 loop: CASSRGSGQLYEQYF. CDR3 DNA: TGTGCCAGCAGCCGAGGATCGGGACAGCTCTACGAGCAGTACTTC.

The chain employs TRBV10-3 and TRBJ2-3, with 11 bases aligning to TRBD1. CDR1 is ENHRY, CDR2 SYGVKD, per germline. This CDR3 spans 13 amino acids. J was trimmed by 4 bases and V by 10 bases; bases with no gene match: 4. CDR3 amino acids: CATGTGGADTQYF. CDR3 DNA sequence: TGTGCCACCGGGACAGGGGGGGCAGATACGCAGTATTTT.

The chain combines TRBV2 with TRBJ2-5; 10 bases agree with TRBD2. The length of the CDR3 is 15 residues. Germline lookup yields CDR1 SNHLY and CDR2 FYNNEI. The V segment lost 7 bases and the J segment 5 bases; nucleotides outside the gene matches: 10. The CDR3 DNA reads TGTGCCAGCAAACGACTAGCGGGTAGGCTGGAGACCCAGTACTTC. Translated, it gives CASKRLAGRLETQYF.

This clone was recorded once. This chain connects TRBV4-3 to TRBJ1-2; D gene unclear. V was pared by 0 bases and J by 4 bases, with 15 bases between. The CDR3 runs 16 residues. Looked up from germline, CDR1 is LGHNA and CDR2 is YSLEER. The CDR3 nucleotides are TGCGCCAGCAGCCAAGATTGGGAGGGCATAATCTATGGCTACACCTTC. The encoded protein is CASSQDWEGIIYGYTF.